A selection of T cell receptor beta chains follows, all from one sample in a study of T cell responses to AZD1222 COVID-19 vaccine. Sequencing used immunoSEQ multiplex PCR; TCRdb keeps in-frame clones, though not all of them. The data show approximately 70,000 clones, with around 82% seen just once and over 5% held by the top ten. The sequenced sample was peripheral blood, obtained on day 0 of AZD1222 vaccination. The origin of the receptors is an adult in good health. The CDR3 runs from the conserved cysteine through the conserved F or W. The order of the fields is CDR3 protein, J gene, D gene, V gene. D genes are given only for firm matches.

CDR3aa: CASSAHPSGNTIYF; j_gene: TRBJ1-3; d_gene: NA; v_gene: TRBV2
CDR3aa: CASRKDKNTEAFF; j_gene: TRBJ1-1; d_gene: NA; v_gene: TRBV6-4
CDR3aa: CASSQYQGVATEAFF; j_gene: TRBJ1-1; d_gene: TRBD1; v_gene: TRBV16
CDR3aa: CASSLGGLAGPTDTQYF; j_gene: TRBJ2-3; d_gene: TRBD2; v_gene: TRBV5-8
CDR3aa: CASSARSGGAFNEQFF; j_gene: TRBJ2-1; d_gene: TRBD2; v_gene: TRBV9
CDR3aa: CASSRDSLTYEQYF; j_gene: TRBJ2-7; d_gene: TRBD1; v_gene: TRBV2
CDR3aa: CASSYPGTSTEQYF; j_gene: TRBJ2-7; d_gene: TRBD2; v_gene: TRBV6-2/TRBV6-3
CDR3aa: CASSQDLQGYGSPLHF; j_gene: TRBJ1-6; d_gene: TRBD1; v_gene: TRBV4-3
CDR3aa: CASRELGTYNEQFF; j_gene: TRBJ2-1; d_gene: NA; v_gene: TRBV2
CDR3aa: CAWSVPRQDGETQYF; j_gene: TRBJ2-5; d_gene: NA; v_gene: TRBV30
CDR3aa: CASSPDRGGNEQYF; j_gene: TRBJ2-7; d_gene: NA; v_gene: TRBV6-5
CDR3aa: CASSHHRGTGGTDTQYF; j_gene: TRBJ2-3; d_gene: TRBD1; v_gene: TRBV3-1/TRBV3-2
CDR3aa: CASSVGQGSNEQYF; j_gene: TRBJ2-7; d_gene: NA; v_gene: TRBV9
CDR3aa: CASSQQGSNYEQYF; j_gene: TRBJ2-7; d_gene: NA; v_gene: TRBV2
CDR3aa: CASSQTGGAGVNEQFF; j_gene: TRBJ2-1; d_gene: TRBD1; v_gene: TRBV4-1
CDR3aa: CASSEGSSLWNEQFF; j_gene: TRBJ2-1; d_gene: NA; v_gene: TRBV10-1
CDR3aa: CASRPSRGRGIGNQPQHF; j_gene: TRBJ1-5; d_gene: NA; v_gene: TRBV28
CDR3aa: CASSPGRGYEQYF; j_gene: TRBJ2-7; d_gene: NA; v_gene: TRBV3-1/TRBV3-2
CDR3aa: CASSQDPGGDTQYF; j_gene: TRBJ2-3; d_gene: TRBD2; v_gene: TRBV4-1
CDR3aa: CASSEWGTGDIMNTEAFF; j_gene: TRBJ1-1; d_gene: TRBD1; v_gene: TRBV10-2
CDR3aa: CAISEGPSLSYEQYF; j_gene: TRBJ2-7; d_gene: NA; v_gene: TRBV10-3
CDR3aa: CATSVRDPARSYGYTF; j_gene: TRBJ1-2; d_gene: NA; v_gene: TRBV24-1
CDR3aa: CASSYDNTGVLNTEAFF; j_gene: TRBJ1-1; d_gene: NA; v_gene: TRBV6-2/TRBV6-3
CDR3aa: CASSLGFYSYEQYF; j_gene: TRBJ2-7; d_gene: NA; v_gene: TRBV7-8
CDR3aa: CASSQVGPYGYTF; j_gene: TRBJ1-2; d_gene: NA; v_gene: TRBV14
CDR3aa: CASSLGGDYGYTF; j_gene: TRBJ1-2; d_gene: NA; v_gene: TRBV5-1
CDR3aa: CASSSGRGAYEQYF; j_gene: TRBJ2-7; d_gene: TRBD2; v_gene: TRBV5-4
CDR3aa: CASSPGERPNTEAFF; j_gene: TRBJ1-1; d_gene: NA; v_gene: TRBV3-1/TRBV3-2
CDR3aa: CAISERGSEAFF; j_gene: TRBJ1-1; d_gene: NA; v_gene: TRBV10-3
CDR3aa: CASSYSGRNYGYTF; j_gene: TRBJ1-2; d_gene: NA; v_gene: TRBV6-2/TRBV6-3
CDR3aa: CASSHTAGEAFF; j_gene: TRBJ1-1; d_gene: NA; v_gene: TRBV4-3
CDR3aa: CASSSALSPDAGANVLTF; j_gene: TRBJ2-6; d_gene: NA; v_gene: TRBV11-3
CDR3aa: CASSPRQGGGQETQYF; j_gene: TRBJ2-5; d_gene: NA; v_gene: TRBV11-3
CDR3aa: CASSEWTADQPQHF; j_gene: TRBJ1-5; d_gene: NA; v_gene: TRBV2
CDR3aa: CATSRAENTEAFF; j_gene: TRBJ1-1; d_gene: NA; v_gene: TRBV15
CDR3aa: CSVGDRGFTGELFF; j_gene: TRBJ2-2; d_gene: TRBD1; v_gene: TRBV29-1
CDR3aa: CASRTTSNTEAFF; j_gene: TRBJ1-1; d_gene: NA; v_gene: TRBV6-5
CDR3aa: CASSSSGFYEQYF; j_gene: TRBJ2-7; d_gene: NA; v_gene: TRBV7-8
CDR3aa: CASSSTIASRTDTQYF; j_gene: TRBJ2-3; d_gene: NA; v_gene: TRBV13
CDR3aa: CASSYSGGAQYF; j_gene: TRBJ2-3; d_gene: TRBD2; v_gene: TRBV6-5
CDR3aa: CASSDRQGNNEQYF; j_gene: TRBJ2-7; d_gene: TRBD1; v_gene: TRBV18
CDR3aa: CASSLEAWSGNSPTSMNTEAFF; j_gene: TRBJ1-1; d_gene: NA; v_gene: TRBV11-3
CDR3aa: CASSQSWGKEQYF; j_gene: TRBJ2-7; d_gene: NA; v_gene: TRBV16
CDR3aa: CASSQGTYYGYTF; j_gene: TRBJ1-2; d_gene: NA; v_gene: TRBV3-1/TRBV3-2
CDR3aa: CAISGAAPYEQYF; j_gene: TRBJ2-7; d_gene: NA; v_gene: TRBV10-3
CDR3aa: CSAFDGEKQYF; j_gene: TRBJ2-7; d_gene: NA; v_gene: TRBV20-1
CDR3aa: CASSSHLAGQYGYTF; j_gene: TRBJ1-2; d_gene: TRBD1; v_gene: TRBV5-1
CDR3aa: CASSLAGYHEQYF; j_gene: TRBJ2-7; d_gene: NA; v_gene: TRBV7-2
CDR3aa: CASSLSPNTEAFF; j_gene: TRBJ1-1; d_gene: NA; v_gene: TRBV27
CDR3aa: CASSLAGAVTDTQYF; j_gene: TRBJ2-3; d_gene: NA; v_gene: TRBV5-1
CDR3aa: CASRDAYTQYF; j_gene: TRBJ2-3; d_gene: NA; v_gene: TRBV6-5
CDR3aa: CASSLGRDTGELFF; j_gene: TRBJ2-2; d_gene: NA; v_gene: TRBV3-1/TRBV3-2
CDR3aa: CASSLAPDRITDGYTF; j_gene: TRBJ1-2; d_gene: TRBD1; v_gene: TRBV11-2